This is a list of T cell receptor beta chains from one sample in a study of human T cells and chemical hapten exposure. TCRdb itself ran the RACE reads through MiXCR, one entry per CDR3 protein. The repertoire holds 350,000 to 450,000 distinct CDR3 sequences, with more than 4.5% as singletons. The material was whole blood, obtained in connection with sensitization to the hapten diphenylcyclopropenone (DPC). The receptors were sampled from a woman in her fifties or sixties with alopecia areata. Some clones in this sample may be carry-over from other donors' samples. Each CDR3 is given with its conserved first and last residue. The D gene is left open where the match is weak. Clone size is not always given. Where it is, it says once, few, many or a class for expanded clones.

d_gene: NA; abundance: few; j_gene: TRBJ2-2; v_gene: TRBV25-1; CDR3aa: CASSDPSRTGELFF; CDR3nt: TGTGCCAGCAGTGACCCTAGTCGGACCGGGGAGCTGTTTTTT
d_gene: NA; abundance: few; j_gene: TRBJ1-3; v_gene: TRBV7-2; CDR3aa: CASSVEGNTIYF; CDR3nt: TGTGCCAGCAGCGTAGAAGGAAACACCATATATTTT
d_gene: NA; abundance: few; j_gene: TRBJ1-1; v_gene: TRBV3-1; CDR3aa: CASSPLRGQMNTEAFF; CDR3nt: TGTGCCAGCAGCCCCCTCCGGGGACAAATGAACACTGAAGCTTTCTTT
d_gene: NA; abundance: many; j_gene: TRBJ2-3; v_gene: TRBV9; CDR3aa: CASSVGETSTDTQYF; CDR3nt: TGTGCCAGCAGCGTAGGAGAAACTAGCACAGATACGCAGTATTTT
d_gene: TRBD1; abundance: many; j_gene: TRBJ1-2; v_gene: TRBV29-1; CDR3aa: CSVGGQGANYGYTF; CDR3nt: TGCAGCGTTGGGGGACAGGGAGCTAACTATGGCTACACCTTC
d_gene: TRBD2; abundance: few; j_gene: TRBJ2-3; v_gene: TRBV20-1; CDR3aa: CSARELASGGFTDTQYF; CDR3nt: TGCAGTGCTAGAGAACTGGCTAGCGGGGGTTTCACAGATACGCAGTATTTT
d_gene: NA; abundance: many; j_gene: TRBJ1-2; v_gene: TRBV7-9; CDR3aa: CASSSPGAEFYGYTF; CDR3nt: TGTGCCAGCAGTTCTCCAGGGGCCGAGTTCTATGGCTACACCTTC
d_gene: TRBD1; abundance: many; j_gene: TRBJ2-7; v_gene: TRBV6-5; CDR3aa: CASSTGTGGYEQYF; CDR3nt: TGTGCCAGCAGTACCGGGACAGGGGGCTACGAGCAGTACTTC
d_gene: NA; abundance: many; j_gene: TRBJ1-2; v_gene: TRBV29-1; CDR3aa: CSVAGDYGYTF; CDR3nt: TGCAGCGTTGCAGGGGACTATGGCTACACCTTC
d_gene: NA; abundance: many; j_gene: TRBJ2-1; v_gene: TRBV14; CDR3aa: CASSQVGSEQFF; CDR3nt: TGTGCCAGCAGCCAAGTGGGGTCTGAGCAGTTCTTC
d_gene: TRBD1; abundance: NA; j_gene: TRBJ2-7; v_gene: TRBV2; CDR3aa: CASSGSATGGYEQYF; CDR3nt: TGTGCCAGCAGTGGAAGCGCGACAGGGGGCTACGAGCAGTACTTC
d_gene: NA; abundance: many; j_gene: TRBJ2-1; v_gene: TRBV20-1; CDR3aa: CSARGGGEVIQFF; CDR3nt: TGCAGTGCTAGAGGCGGCGGGGAGGTCATTCAGTTCTTC
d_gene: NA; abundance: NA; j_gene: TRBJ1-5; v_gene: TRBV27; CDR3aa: CASSPMSGQPQHF; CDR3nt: TGTGCCAGCAGCCCCATGTCGGGGCAGCCCCAGCATTTT
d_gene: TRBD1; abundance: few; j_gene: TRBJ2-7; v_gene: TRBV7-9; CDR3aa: CASTPRQGESYEQYF; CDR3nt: TGTGCCAGCACCCCTCGACAGGGGGAGTCCTACGAGCAGTACTTC
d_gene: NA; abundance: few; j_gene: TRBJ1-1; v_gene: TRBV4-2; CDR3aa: CASSQELVGGTEAFF; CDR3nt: TGTGCCAGCAGCCAGGAATTGGTCGGTGGCACTGAAGCTTTCTTT
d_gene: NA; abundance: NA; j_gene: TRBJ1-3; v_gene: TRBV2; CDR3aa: CASSETNQRGNTIYF; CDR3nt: TGTGCCAGCAGTGAAACGAACCAGAGGGGAAACACCATATATTTT
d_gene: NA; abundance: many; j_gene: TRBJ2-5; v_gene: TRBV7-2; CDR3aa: CASRQTGGKTQYF; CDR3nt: TGTGCCAGCAGACAGACAGGCGGGAAGACCCAGTACTTC
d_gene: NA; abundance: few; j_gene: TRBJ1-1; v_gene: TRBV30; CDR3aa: CAWSVPLGRWNTEAFF; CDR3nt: TGTGCCTGGAGTGTACCTCTAGGACGGTGGAACACTGAAGCTTTCTTT
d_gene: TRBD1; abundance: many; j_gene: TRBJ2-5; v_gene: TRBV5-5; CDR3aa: CASSWALTGVTETQYF; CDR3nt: TGTGCCAGCAGCTGGGCCCTCACAGGGGTAACAGAGACCCAGTACTTC
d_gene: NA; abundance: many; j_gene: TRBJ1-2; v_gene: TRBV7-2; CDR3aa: CASSFDPLDGYTF; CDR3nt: TGTGCCAGCAGCTTCGACCCCCTAGATGGCTACACCTTC
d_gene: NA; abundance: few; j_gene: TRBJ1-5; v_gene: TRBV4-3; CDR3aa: CASSQDPGRDQPQHF; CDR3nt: TGCGCCAGCAGCCAAGATCCAGGGCGAGATCAGCCCCAGCATTTT
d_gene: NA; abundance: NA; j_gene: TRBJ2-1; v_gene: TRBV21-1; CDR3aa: CASSKGRAQSYNEQFF; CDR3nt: TGTGCCAGCAGCAAAGGGCGGGCTCAATCCTACAATGAGCAGTTCTTC
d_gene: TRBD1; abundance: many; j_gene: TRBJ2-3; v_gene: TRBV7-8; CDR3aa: CASSYGAGGPADTQYF; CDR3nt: TGTGCCAGCAGCTACGGGGCAGGGGGCCCCGCAGATACGCAGTATTTT
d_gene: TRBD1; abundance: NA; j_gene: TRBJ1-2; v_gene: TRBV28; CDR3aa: CAIEDRVGYGYTF; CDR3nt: TGTGCCATCGAAGACAGGGTAGGATATGGCTACACCTTC
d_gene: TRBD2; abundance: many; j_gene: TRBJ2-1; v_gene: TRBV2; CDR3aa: CASSEDRGAYNEQFF; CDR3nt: TGTGCCAGCAGTGAAGATCGGGGGGCCTACAATGAGCAGTTCTTC
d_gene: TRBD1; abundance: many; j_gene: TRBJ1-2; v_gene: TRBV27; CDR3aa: CASSLDRRFDYGYTF; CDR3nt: TGTGCCAGCAGTTTGGACAGGCGTTTCGACTATGGCTACACCTTC
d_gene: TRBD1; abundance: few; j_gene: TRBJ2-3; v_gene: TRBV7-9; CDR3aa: CASADRVKTDTQYF; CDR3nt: TGTGCCAGCGCCGACAGGGTCAAGACAGATACGCAGTATTTT
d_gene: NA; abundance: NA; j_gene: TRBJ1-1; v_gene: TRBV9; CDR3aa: CASSGAGRMNTEAFF; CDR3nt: TGTGCCAGCAGCGGGGCAGGCCGCATGAACACTGAAGCTTTCTTT
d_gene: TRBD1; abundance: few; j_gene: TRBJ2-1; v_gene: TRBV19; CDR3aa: CASSFGTGPYNEQFF; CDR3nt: TGTGCCAGTAGTTTCGGGACAGGGCCCTACAATGAGCAGTTCTTC
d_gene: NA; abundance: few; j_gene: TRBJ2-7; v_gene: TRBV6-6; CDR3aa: CASGLGGASYEQYF; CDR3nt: TGTGCCAGCGGACTGGGGGGAGCATCCTACGAGCAGTACTTC
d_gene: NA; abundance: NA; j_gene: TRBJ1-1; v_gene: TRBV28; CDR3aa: CASSIPGVTEAFF; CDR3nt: TGTGCCAGCAGTATTCCAGGGGTGACTGAAGCTTTCTTT
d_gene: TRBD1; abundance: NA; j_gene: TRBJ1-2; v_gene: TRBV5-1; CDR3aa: CASSAGGRDYGYTF; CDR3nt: TGCGCCAGCAGCGCAGGGGGGCGCGACTATGGCTACACCTTC
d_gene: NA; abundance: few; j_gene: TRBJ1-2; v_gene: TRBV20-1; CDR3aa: CSARTQVYGYTF; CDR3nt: TGCAGTGCTAGAACCCAGGTCTATGGCTACACCTTC
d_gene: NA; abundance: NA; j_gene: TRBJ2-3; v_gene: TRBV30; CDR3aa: CAWSEGSTSTDTQYF; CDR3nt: TGTGCCTGGAGTGAAGGCAGTACTAGCACAGATACGCAGTATTTT
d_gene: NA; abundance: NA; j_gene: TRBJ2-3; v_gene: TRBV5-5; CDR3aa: CASTSGDTQYF; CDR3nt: TGTGCCAGCACCAGCGGAGATACGCAGTATTTT
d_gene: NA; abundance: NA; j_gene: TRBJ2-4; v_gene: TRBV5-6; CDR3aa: CASSSQGLRNIQYF; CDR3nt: TGTGCCAGCAGCTCACAGGGACTCAGAAACATTCAGTACTTC
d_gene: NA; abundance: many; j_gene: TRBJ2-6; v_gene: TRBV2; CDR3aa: CASSESGTFSGANVLTF; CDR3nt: TGTGCCAGCAGTGAATCGGGGACCTTCTCTGGGGCCAACGTCCTGACTTTC
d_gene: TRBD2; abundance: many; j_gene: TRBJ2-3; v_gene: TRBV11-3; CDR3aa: CASRGLAVTDTQYF; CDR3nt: TGTGCCAGCAGGGGACTAGCGGTCACAGATACGCAGTATTTT
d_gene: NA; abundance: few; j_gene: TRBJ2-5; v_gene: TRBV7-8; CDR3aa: CASSWLEETQYF; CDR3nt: TGTGCCAGCAGCTGGCTAGAAGAGACCCAGTACTTC
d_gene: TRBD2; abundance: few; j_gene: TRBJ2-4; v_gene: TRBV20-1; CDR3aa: CSARDPGLAGETAKNIQYF; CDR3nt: TGCAGTGCTAGAGATCCCGGACTAGCGGGAGAGACAGCCAAAAACATTCAGTACTTC
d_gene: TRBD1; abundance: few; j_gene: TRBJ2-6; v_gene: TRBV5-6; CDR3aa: CASSSNRGSGANVLTF; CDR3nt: TGTGCCAGCAGCTCAAACAGGGGGAGCGGGGCCAACGTCCTGACTTTC
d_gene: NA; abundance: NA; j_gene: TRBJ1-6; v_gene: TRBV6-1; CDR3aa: CASSVGVNSPLHF; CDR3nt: TGTGCCAGCAGTGTGGGAGTTAATTCACCCCTCCACTTT